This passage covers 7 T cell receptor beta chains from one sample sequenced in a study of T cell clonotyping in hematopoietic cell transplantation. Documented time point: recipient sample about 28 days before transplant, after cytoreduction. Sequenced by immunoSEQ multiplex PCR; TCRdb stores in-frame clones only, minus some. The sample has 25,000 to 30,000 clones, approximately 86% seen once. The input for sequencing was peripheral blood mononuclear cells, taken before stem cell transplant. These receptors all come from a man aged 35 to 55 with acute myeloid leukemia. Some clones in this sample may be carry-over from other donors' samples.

CDR3 protein: CASKRWPTSTDTQYF. The CDR3 DNA sequence: TGTGCCAGCAAAAGGTGGCCGACTAGCACAGATACGCAGTATTTT. The V and J genes are TRBV27 and TRBJ2-3; D gene unclear. CDR1 is MNHEY, CDR2 SMNVEV, per germline (reference sequence). The CDR3 contains 15 residues. V lost 7 bases and J 0 bases, leaving 14 bases between the germline ends.

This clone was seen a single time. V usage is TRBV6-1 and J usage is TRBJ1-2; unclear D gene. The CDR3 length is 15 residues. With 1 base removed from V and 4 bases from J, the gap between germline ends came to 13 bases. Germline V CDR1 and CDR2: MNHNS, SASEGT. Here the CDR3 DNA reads TGTGCCAGCAGTGAAGGGGTATCAGGAGGCTATGGCTACACCTTC. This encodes CASSEGVSGGYGYTF.

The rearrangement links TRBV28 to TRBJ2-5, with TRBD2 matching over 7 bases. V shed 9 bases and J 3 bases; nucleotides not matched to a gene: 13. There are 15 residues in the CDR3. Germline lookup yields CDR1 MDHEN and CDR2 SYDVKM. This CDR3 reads CASCASGEFEETQYF. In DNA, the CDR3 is TGTGCCAGTTGCGCAAGCGGGGAGTTTGAAGAGACCCAGTACTTC.

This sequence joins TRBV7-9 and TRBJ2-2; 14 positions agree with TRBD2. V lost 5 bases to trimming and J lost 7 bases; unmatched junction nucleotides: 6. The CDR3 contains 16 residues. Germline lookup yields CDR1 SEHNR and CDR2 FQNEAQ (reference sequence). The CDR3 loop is CASSHGTSGSVGELFF. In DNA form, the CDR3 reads TGTGCCAGCAGCCACGGGACTAGCGGGAGTGTCGGGGAGCTGTTTTTT.

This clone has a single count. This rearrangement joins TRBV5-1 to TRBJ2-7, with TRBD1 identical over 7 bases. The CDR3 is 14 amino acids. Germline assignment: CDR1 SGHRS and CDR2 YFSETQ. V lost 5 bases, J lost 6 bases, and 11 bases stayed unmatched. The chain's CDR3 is CASRLTGTELEQYF. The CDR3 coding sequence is TGCGCCAGCAGATTAACCGGGACAGAGCTCGAGCAGTACTTC.

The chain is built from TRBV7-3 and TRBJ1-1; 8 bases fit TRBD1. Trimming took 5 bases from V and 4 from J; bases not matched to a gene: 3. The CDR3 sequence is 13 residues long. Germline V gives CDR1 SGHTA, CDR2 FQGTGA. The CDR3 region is CASSLQGGTEAFF. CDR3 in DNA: TGTGCCAGCAGCCTACAGGGGGGCACTGAAGCTTTCTTT. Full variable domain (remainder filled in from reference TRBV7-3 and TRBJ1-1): GAGVSQTPSNKVTEKGKYVELRCDPISGHTALYWYRQSLGQGPEFLIYFQGTGAADDSGLPNDRFFAVRPEGSVSTLKIQRTERGDSAVYLCASSLQGGTEAFFGQGTRLTVV.

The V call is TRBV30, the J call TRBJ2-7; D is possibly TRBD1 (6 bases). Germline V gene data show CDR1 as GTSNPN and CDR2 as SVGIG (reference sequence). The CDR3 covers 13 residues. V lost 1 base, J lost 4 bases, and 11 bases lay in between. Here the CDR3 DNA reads TGTGCCTGGAGTGAAGATCAGGGGTACGAGCAGTACTTC. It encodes CAWSEDQGYEQYF.